Listed here are 3 T cell receptor beta chains from one sample, sequenced in a study of spatial heterogeneity in lung cancer. Study-wide results and limits: The number of expanded tumor alpha and beta chains correlated with mutation number.

The time point: sample taken at primary tumor resection. Their antigen targets remain unknown. TCRdb recomputed calls from the 5' RACE reads with MiXCR, one row per CDR3 protein. The data hold roughly 6,000 distinct CDR3 sequences, with more than 4% observed a single time. The sequenced sample was lung tumor tissue, obtained at surgery. All receptors derive from a male donor with early-stage non-small cell lung cancer.

To note about this clonotype: This beta chain represents an off-target read in a library built for alpha chains; its size is of limited meaning. This chain links TRBV6-5 with TRBJ1-6; no reliable D call. V shed 4 bases and J shed 10 bases, with 11 bases lying between them. Germline V gene lookup returns CDR1 MNHEY and CDR2 SVGAGI. The CDR3 extends over 13 amino acids. The CDR3 is CASSSGGISPLHF. The CDR3 DNA reads as TGTGCCAGCAGTTCGGGCGGAATCTCACCCCTCCACTTT.

As for this clonotype: Since the library was made to target alpha chains, this beta chain is a stray read and its abundance is not meaningful. This chain links TRBV28 with TRBJ2-1; the D is unclear. Germline V lookup: CDR1 MDHEN, CDR2 SYDVKM. CDR3 length: 14 residues. V shed 3 bases and J shed 7 bases, with 13 bases lying between them. The CDR3 sequence is CASSFGFSGNEQFF. The DNA of the CDR3 is TGTGCCAGCAGTTTTGGTTTTTCTGGGAATGAGCAGTTCTTC.

This clonotype was counted many times. For a library built for alpha chains, this beta chain is a stray read; little rests on its size. The CDR3 loop is CASSLAQGDIGYTF. CDR3 nucleotide sequence: TGTGCCAGCAGTTTAGCACAGGGAGATATTGGCTACACCTTC. V gene TRBV12-3 or TRBV12-4 combines with J gene TRBJ1-2; a weak D match, TRBD1 (6 bases). The CDR3 has 14 residues. V lost 0 bases, J lost 7 bases, and 12 bases lay in between.